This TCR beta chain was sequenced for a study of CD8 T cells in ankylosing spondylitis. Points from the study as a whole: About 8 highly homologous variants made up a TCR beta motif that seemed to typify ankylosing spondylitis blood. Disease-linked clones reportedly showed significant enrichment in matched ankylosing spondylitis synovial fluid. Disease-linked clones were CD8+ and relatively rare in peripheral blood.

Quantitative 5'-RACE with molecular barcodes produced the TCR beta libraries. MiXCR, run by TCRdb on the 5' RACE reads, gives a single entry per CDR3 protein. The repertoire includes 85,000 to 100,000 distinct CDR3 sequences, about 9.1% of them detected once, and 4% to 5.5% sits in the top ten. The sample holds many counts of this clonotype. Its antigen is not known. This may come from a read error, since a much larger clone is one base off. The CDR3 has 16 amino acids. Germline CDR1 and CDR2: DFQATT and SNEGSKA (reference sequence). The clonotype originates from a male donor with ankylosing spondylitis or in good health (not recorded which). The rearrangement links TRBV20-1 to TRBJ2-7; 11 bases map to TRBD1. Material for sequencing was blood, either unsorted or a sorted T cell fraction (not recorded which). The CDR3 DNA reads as TGCTGTGCGGGTGGGACAGGGGGATTTGGCGCTTACGAGCAGTACTTC. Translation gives CCAGGTGGFGAYEQYF.